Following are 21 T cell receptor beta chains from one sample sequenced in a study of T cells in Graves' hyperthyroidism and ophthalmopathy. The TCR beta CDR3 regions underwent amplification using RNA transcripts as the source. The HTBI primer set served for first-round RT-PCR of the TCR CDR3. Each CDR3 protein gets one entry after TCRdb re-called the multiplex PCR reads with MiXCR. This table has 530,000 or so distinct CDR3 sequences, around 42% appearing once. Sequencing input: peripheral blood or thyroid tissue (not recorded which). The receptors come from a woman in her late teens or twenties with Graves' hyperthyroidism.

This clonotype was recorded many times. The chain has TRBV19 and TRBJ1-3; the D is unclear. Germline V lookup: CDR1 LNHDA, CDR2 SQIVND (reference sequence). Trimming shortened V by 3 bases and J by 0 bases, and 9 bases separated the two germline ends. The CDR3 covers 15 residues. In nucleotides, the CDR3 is TGTGCCAGTAGTATCGGCGTCTCCTCTGGAAACACCATATATTTT. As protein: CASSIGVSSGNTIYF.

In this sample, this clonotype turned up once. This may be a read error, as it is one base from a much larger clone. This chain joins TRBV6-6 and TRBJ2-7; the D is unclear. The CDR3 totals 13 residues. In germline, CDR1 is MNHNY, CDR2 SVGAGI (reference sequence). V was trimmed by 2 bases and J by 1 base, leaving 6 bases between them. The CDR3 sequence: CASSYLESYEQYF. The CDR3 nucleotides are TGTGCCAGCAGTTACCTAGAGTCCTACGAGCAGTACTTC.

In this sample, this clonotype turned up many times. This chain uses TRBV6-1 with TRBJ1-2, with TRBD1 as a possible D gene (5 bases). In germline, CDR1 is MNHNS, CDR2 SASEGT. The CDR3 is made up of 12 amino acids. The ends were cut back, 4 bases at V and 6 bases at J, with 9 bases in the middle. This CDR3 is CASSVTDNGYTF. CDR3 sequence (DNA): TGTGCCAGCAGTGTGACAGACAATGGCTACACCTTC.

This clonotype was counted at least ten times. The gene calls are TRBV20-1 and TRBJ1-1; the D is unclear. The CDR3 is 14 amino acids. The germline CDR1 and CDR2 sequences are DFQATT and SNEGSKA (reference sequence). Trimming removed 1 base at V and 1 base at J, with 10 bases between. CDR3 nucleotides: TGCAGTGCTAGAGTTGGACGGGGGAACACTGAAGCTTTCTTT. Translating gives CSARVGRGNTEAFF.

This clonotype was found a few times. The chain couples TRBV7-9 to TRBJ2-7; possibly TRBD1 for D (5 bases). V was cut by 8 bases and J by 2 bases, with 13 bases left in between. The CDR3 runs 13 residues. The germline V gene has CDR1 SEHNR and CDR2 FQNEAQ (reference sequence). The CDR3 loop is CASSQANTYEQYF. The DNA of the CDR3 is TGTGCCAGCTCACAGGCGAATACCTACGAGCAGTACTTC.

CDR3 sequence (DNA): TGTGCCAGCAGCCCCGGACAGGCCGCCCGAAACACCATATATTTT. Protein product: CASSPGQAARNTIYF. The V and J genes are TRBV5-4 and TRBJ1-3, with 7 bases aligning to TRBD1. V shed 4 bases and J 5 bases; nucleotides not matched to a gene: 9. The germline V gene encodes CDR1 SGHNT and CDR2 YYREEE (reference sequence). The CDR3 consists of 15 residues.

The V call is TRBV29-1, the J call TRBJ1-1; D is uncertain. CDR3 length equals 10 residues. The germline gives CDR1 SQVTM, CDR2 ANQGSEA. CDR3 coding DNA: TGCATCGGGAAGGATATTGAAGCTTTCTTT. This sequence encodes CIGKDIEAFF.

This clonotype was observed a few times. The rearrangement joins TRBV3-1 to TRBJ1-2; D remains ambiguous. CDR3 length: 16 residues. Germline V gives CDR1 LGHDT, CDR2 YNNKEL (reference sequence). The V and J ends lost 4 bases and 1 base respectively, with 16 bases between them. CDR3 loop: CASSPPGRADNYGYTF. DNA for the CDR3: TGTGCCAGCAGCCCTCCGGGGAGGGCTGATAACTATGGCTACACCTTC.

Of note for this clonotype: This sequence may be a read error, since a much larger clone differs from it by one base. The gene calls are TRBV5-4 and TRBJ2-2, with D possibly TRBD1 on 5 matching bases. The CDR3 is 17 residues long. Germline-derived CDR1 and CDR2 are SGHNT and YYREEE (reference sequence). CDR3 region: CAGRATMRPTNTGELFF. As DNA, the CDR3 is TGTGCCGGCAGGGCGACGATGAGGCCTACGAACACCGGGGAGCTGTTTTTT.

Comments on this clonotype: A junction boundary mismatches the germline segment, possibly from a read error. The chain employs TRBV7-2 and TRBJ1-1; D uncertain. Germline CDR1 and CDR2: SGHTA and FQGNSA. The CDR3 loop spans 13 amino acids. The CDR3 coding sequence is TGTGGCAGCAGCCCGCGGAGTAACGCTGAAGCTTTCTTT. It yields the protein CGSSPRSNAEAFF.

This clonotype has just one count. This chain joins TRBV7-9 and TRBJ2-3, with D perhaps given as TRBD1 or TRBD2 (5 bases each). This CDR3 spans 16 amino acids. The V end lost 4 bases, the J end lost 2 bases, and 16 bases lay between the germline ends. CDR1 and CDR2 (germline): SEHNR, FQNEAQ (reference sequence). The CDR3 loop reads CASSSLPGTSTDTQYF. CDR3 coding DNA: TGTGCCAGCAGCTCCCTACCCGGGACGTCCACAGATACGCAGTATTTT.

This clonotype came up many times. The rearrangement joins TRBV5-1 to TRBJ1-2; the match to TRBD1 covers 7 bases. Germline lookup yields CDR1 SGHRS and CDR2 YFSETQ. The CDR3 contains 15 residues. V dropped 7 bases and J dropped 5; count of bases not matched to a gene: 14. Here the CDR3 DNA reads TGCGCCAGCGCCCCGAGACAGGGACAAGAGTATGGCTACACCTTC. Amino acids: CASAPRQGQEYGYTF. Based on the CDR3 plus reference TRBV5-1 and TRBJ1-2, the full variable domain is KAGVTQTPRYLIKTRGQQVTLSCSPISGHRSVSWYQQTPGQGLQFLFEYFSETQRNKGNFPGRFSGRQFSNSRSEMNVSTLELGDSALYLCASAPRQGQEYGYTFGSGTRLTVV.

CDR3 bases: TGTGCCAGCAGTGACTTGGATACGCAGTATTTT. The encoded protein is CASSDLDTQYF. The V call is TRBV2, the J call TRBJ2-3; D unclear. Trimming stripped 3 bases from V and 6 bases from J, with 4 bases between. Germline assignment: CDR1 SNHLY and CDR2 FYNNEI. CDR3 length: 11 amino acids.

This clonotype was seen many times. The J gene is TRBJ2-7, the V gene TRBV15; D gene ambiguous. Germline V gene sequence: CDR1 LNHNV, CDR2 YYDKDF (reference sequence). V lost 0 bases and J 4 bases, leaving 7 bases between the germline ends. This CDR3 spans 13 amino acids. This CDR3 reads CATSRDVAYEQYF. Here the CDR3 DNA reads TGTGCCACCAGCAGAGATGTAGCATACGAGCAGTACTTC.

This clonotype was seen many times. CDR3 sequence reads: CASLGGSRGTEAFF. The CDR3 DNA reads TGTGCCAGCTTGGGAGGCAGCCGGGGCACTGAAGCTTTCTTT. The rearrangement joins TRBV11-3 to TRBJ1-1; D ambiguous. The CDR3 covers 14 residues. V was clipped by 8 bases and J by 4 bases, with 17 bases between them. Looked up from germline, CDR1 is SGHNT and CDR2 is YENEEA.

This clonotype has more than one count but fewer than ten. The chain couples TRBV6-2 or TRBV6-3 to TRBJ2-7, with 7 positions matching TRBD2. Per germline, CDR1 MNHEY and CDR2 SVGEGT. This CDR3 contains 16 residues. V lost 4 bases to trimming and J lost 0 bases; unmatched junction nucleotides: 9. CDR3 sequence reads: CASSFWASGSSYEQYF. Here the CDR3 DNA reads TGTGCCAGCAGTTTTTGGGCTAGCGGTAGCTCCTACGAGCAGTACTTC.

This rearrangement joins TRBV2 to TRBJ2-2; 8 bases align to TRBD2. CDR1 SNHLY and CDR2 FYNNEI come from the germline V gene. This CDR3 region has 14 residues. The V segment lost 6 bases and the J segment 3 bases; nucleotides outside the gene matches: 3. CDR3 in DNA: TGTGCCAGCAGCGGGAGGGTACACACCGGGGAGCTGTTTTTT. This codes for CASSGRVHTGELFF.

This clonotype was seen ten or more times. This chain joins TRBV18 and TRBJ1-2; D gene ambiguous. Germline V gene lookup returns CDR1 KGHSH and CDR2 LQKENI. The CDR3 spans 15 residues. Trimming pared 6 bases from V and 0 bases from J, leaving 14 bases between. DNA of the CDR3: TGTGCCAGCTCCCCTACAACAATACCTAACTATGGCTACACCTTC. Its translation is CASSPTTIPNYGYTF.

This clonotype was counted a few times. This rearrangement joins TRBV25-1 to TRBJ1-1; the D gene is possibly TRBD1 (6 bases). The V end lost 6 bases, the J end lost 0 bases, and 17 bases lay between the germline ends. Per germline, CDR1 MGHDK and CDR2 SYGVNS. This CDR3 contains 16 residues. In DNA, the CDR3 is TGTGCCAGCAGCGTTGAAGTCCAGGGGATGAACACTGAAGCTTTCTTT. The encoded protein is CASSVEVQGMNTEAFF.

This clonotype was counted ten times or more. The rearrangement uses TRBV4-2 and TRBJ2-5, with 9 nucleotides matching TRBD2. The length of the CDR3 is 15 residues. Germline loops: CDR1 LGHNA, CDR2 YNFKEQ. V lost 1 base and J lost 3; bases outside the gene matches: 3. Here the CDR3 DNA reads TGTGCCAGCAGCCAAGCGTCTAGCGGGAAAGAGACCCAGTACTTC. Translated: CASSQASSGKETQYF.

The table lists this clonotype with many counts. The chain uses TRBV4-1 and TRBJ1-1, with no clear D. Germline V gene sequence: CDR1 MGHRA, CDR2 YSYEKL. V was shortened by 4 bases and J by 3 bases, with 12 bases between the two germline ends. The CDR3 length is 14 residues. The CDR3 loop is CASSLGRRDTEAFF. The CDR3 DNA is TGCGCCAGCAGCCTCGGACGCCGGGACACTGAAGCTTTCTTT.